The 10 T cell receptor beta chains listed next were all sequenced from one sample in a study of MAIT cells during Salmonella Paratyphi A infection. Study-wide points: MAIT cell TRBV usage was oligoclonal, favouring TRBV20 and TRBV6, and apparently unchanged by infection.

MiXCR, run by TCRdb on the 5' RACE reads, gives a single entry per CDR3 protein. The table includes roughly 1,000 distinct CDR3 sequences, 53% detected once. Their antigens are not known. Specified time point: mid-infection, around enteric fever diagnosis. The MAIT cell gate was Valpha7.2+ CD161+ T cells, sorted by flow cytometry. This specimen consisted of MAIT cells from blood, obtained at the middle sampling point of the challenge study. These receptors were collected from a person aged 18 to 70 who was deliberately infected with Salmonella Paratyphi A in a paratyphoid fever challenge study.

The CDR3 sequence: CASSPGLSTETQYF. In nucleotides, the CDR3 is TGTGCCAGCAGTCCAGGACTGAGCACAGAGACCCAGTACTTC. This chain links TRBV6-2 or TRBV6-3 with TRBJ2-5; TRBD2 is a possible D gene (5 bases). This CDR3 has 14 amino acids. V dropped 5 bases and J dropped 4 bases, with 14 bases sitting between them. Germline V gives CDR1 MNHEY, CDR2 SVGEGT.

This chain links TRBV10-2 with TRBJ2-2; 9 bases fit TRBD2. The length of the CDR3 is 16 residues. Unmatched junction bases numbered 6, after V lost 5 bases and J lost 2 bases. Germline loops: CDR1 WSHSY, CDR2 SAAADI. The CDR3 protein is CASSSGTSNNTGELFF. The CDR3 DNA follows: TGCGCCAGCAGTTCCGGGACTAGCAATAACACCGGGGAGCTGTTTTTT.

The chain joins TRBV6-4 to TRBJ2-5, with 9 nucleotides matching TRBD1. The CDR3 has 17 amino acids. The V gene's germline CDR1 is MRHNA and CDR2 SNTAGT. Trimming removed 6 bases from V and 5 bases from J; junction bases left unmatched: 16. CDR3 in amino acids: CASSMGSTGGPEETQYF. CDR3 nucleotides: TGTGCCAGCAGCATGGGGTCGACAGGGGGGCCCGAGGAGACCCAGTACTTC.

For this clonotype: Being one base from a much bigger clone, this may be a read error. The missing conserved phenylalanine or tryptophan at the end of this CDR3 makes a read error likely. The rearrangement joins TRBV4-3 to TRBJ1-1, with 7 bases matching TRBD1. J lost 8 bases, V lost 4 bases, and 13 bases had no gene match. Germline assignment: CDR1 LGHNA and CDR2 YSLEER. The CDR3 contains 15 residues. The CDR3 nucleotides read TGCGCCAGCAGCCCCCAAGGGGACAGTGTTACGGAAGCTTTCTTG. It yields the protein CASSPQGDSVTEAFL.

This clonotype was seen a few times. The chain is built from TRBV20-1 and TRBJ2-7; 11 bases are a match to TRBD2. This CDR3 has 15 residues. V shed 1 base, J shed 0 bases, and the junction held 2 bases outside the gene matches. The germline gives CDR1 DFQATT, CDR2 SNEGSKA (reference sequence). The CDR3 DNA sequence: TGCAGTGCTAGAGGGGGACTAGCGGACTCCTACGAGCAGTACTTC. This translates into CSARGGLADSYEQYF.

This clonotype has just one count. This likely comes from a read error, as the CDR3 has no conserved phenylalanine or tryptophan at its end. The limits of the CDR3 on the DNA are not certain, so only TCRdb's listed CDR3 is given. The chain joins TRBV6-4 to TRBJ2-3; TRBD2, as called in the table, went unchecked against the DNA. The CDR3 spans 15 residues, counting both ends. Germline CDR1 is MRHNA and CDR2 is SNTAGT. The CDR3 loop is CASSDSTSGTDTKYG.

This clonotype has more than one count but fewer than ten. The CDR3 carries no conserved terminal phenylalanine or tryptophan, so it likely arises from a read error. The DNA is omitted, as the CDR3 cannot be located on it reliably, and the CDR3 follows TCRdb's listing. V gene TRBV20-1 combines with J gene TRBJ2-1; TRBD2 is taken as the D call from the table, unchecked against the DNA. CDR1 and CDR2 from the germline V gene are DFQATT and SNEGSKA (reference sequence). The CDR3 sequence runs 15 residues, both termini included. The CDR3 spells CSAREGTKEEKEKGG.

This rearrangement joins TRBV6-1 to TRBJ2-1, with 11 bases aligning to TRBD2. J gave up 5 bases and V 10 bases, and 13 bases lay outside the gene matches. There are 16 residues in the CDR3. Germline CDR1 reads MNHNS; CDR2 reads SASEGT. The CDR3 DNA is TGTGCCAACAGCAACTCTCTAGCGGGGGGACACAATGAGCAGTTCTTC. Its protein product is CANSNSLAGGHNEQFF.

The CDR3 here is CASSEETSGTDTQYF. The DNA of the CDR3 is TGTGCCAGCAGTGAAGAGACTAGCGGCACAGATACGCAGTATTTT. The rearrangement links TRBV6-4 to TRBJ2-3; TRBD2 matches at 8 bases. The CDR3 loop spans 15 amino acids. The V gene's germline CDR1 is MRHNA and CDR2 SNTAGT. V was clipped by 3 bases and J by 1 base; unmatched bases: 3.

In its sample, this clonotype is large. The J gene is TRBJ2-2, the V gene TRBV6-4; possibly TRBD2 for D (5 bases). Germline CDR1 reads MRHNA; CDR2 reads SNTAGT. With 2 bases removed from V and 5 bases from J, the gap between germline ends came to 6 bases. This CDR3 has 13 amino acids. The chain's CDR3 is CASSDGETGELFF. The CDR3 DNA follows: TGTGCCAGCAGTGACGGGGAGACCGGGGAGCTGTTTTTT.